The 15 T cell receptor beta chains presented below share a single source sample, sequenced in a study of regulatory T cells in long-lasting Graves disease. Arm-PCR of CDR3 regions and iRepertoire HTBI primers were used to build TCR beta libraries. One entry per CDR3 protein, called by TCRdb with MiXCR from the multiplex PCR reads. The sample contains 440,000 or so distinct CDR3 sequences, about 16% of which appear only once. Time point: newly diagnosed GD, antithyroid drugs for less than 3 months. RNA isolated from PBMCs was used to make the TCR library. The sample also formed part of further work on T cells in Graves' hyperthyroidism and ophthalmopathy.

The input for sequencing was peripheral blood mononuclear cells (PBMCs), taken at new diagnosis, from a patient treated with antithyroid drugs. The receptors were gathered from a woman younger than 45 with Graves disease.

This clonotype showed up many times. Likely a read error: the CDR3 ends without its conserved phenylalanine or tryptophan. The chain has TRBV18 and TRBJ2-7; D unclear. This CDR3 region has 15 residues. Trimming stripped 4 bases from V and 2 bases from J, with 15 bases between. Germline V gene sequence: CDR1 KGHSH, CDR2 LQKENI. This CDR3 is CASSLGGQHPYEQYL. The CDR3 region has the DNA TGTGCCAGCTCACTGGGCGGCCAGCATCCCTACGAGCAGTACCTC.

In its sample, this clonotype was seen many times. The genes are TRBV4-1 and TRBJ2-1; D possibly matches TRBD1 or TRBD2 (5 bases each). The CDR3 consists of 13 residues. V was trimmed by 1 base and J by 6 bases, leaving 7 bases between them. Germline V gives CDR1 MGHRA, CDR2 YSYEKL. The CDR3 region has the DNA TGCGCCAGCAGCCAAGTTGGGGGCAATGAGCAGTTCTTC. It encodes CASSQVGGNEQFF.

This clonotype occurred a few times. The chain recombines TRBV18 with TRBJ1-5, with D possibly TRBD1 on 5 matching bases. Trimming left V 2 bases short and J 7 bases short, with 9 bases between. CDR1 KGHSH and CDR2 LQKENI come from the germline V gene. This CDR3 comprises 13 residues. The CDR3 region is CASSPSGDQPQHF. The CDR3 bases are TGTGCCAGCTCACCAAGTGGGGACCAGCCCCAGCATTTT.

This sequence joins TRBV3-1 and TRBJ2-1, with TRBD2 as a possible D gene (5 bases). The CDR3 is made up of 15 amino acids. V was shortened by 2 bases and J by 3 bases, with 11 bases between the two germline ends. Germline CDR1 is LGHDT and CDR2 is YNNKEL (reference sequence). CDR3 nucleotide sequence: TGTGCCAGCAGCCAATTTCCGGGGAACTACAATGAGCAGTTCTTC. Amino acids: CASSQFPGNYNEQFF.

This clonotype has a count of ten or more. The rearrangement links TRBV4-3 to TRBJ2-1; the match to TRBD2 covers 15 bases. This CDR3 comprises 18 residues. Germline loops: CDR1 LGHNA, CDR2 YSLEER. Germline trimming cut 1 base from V and 1 base from J; bases unmatched to any gene: 2. CDR3 bases: TGCGCCAGCAGCCAAGGGACTAGCGGGAGGGCGTCCTACAATGAGCAGTTCTTC. This translates into CASSQGTSGRASYNEQFF.

This clonotype has a count of ten or more. J is TRBJ2-5 and V is TRBV7-9; D perhaps matches TRBD2 (5 bases). V was pared by 1 base and J by 3 bases, with 6 bases between. This CDR3 has 13 amino acids. Germline CDR1 reads SEHNR; CDR2 reads FQNEAQ (reference sequence). CDR3 region: CASSLGGKETQYF. The DNA of the CDR3 is TGTGCCAGCAGCTTAGGAGGGAAAGAGACCCAGTACTTC.

This clonotype was detected a few times. The chain links TRBV15 to TRBJ1-2, with TRBD1 as a possible D gene (5 bases). The length of the CDR3 is 13 residues. Trimming removed 0 bases at V and 4 bases at J, with 6 bases between. Germline V CDR1 and CDR2: LNHNV, YYDKDF (reference sequence). The CDR3 region has the DNA TGTGCCACCAGCAGAGAGACAGCCTATGGCTACACCTTC. Protein product: CATSRETAYGYTF.

This clonotype was counted ten times or more. The chain combines TRBV7-3 with TRBJ1-1; unclear D gene. The CDR3 extends over 13 amino acids. The germline CDR1 and CDR2 sequences are SGHTA and FQGTGA. V was shortened by 5 bases and J by 0 bases, with 7 bases between the two germline ends. DNA for the CDR3: TGTGCCAGCAGCCTGACACTGAACACTGAAGCTTTCTTT. Protein product: CASSLTLNTEAFF.

This clonotype turned up a few times. The J gene is TRBJ1-2, the V gene TRBV20-1; D is undetermined. The germline V gene has CDR1 DFQATT and CDR2 SNEGSKA (reference sequence). The germline V and J ends were trimmed by 6 bases and 3 bases, with 11 bases remaining between them. The CDR3 length is 12 residues. The CDR3 region has the DNA TGCAGTGCCACTAGGTACGACTATGGCTACACCTTC. Amino acid sequence: CSATRYDYGYTF.

A note on this clonotype: Germline and junction disagree at one end, which may indicate a read error. This chain connects TRBV11-2 to TRBJ2-3; 9 nucleotides match TRBD2. The CDR3 loop spans 14 amino acids. Germline assignment: CDR1 SGHAT and CDR2 FQNNGV. This CDR3 reads CASSFTSGTDTQYF. The DNA of the CDR3 is TGCGCCAGCAGCTTCACTAGCGGGACAGATACGCAGTATTTT.

In its sample, this clonotype was seen a few times. The V gene is TRBV6-2 or TRBV6-3, the J gene TRBJ2-6, with 7 bases that match TRBD2. The CDR3 loop spans 17 amino acids. J lost 0 bases, V lost 11 bases, and 13 bases had no gene match. Per germline, CDR1 MNHEY and CDR2 SVGEGT. CDR3 sequence reads: CAGGGGSRGSGANVLTF. CDR3 nucleotide sequence: TGTGCCGGGGGGGGTGGCTCCCGAGGCTCTGGGGCCAACGTCCTGACTTTC.

This clonotype was detected a few times. The chain combines TRBV12-3 or TRBV12-4 with TRBJ1-2; no clear D gene. Trimming pared 2 bases from V and 7 bases from J, leaving 11 bases between. This CDR3 contains 13 residues. In DNA, the CDR3 is TGTGCCAGCAGTTTAAAGGAAACGCGTGGCTACACCTTC. Protein: CASSLKETRGYTF.

This clonotype has at least ten counts. The chain is built from TRBV11-2 and TRBJ2-2; 9 nucleotides agree with TRBD2. The germline V gene encodes CDR1 SGHAT and CDR2 FQNNGV. With 5 bases clipped from V and 6 bases from J, the junction kept 16 bases outside the gene matches. The CDR3 sequence is 18 residues long. The CDR3 sequence is CASSPLYWGGRAAGELFF. Here the CDR3 DNA reads TGTGCCAGCAGCCCCCTCTATTGGGGCGGGAGGGCCGCCGGGGAGCTGTTTTTT.

Written as DNA, the CDR3 is TGTGCCAGCAGTGACTCGGCCCGGGTTAGGGACACCTACGAGCAGTACTTC. Its protein product is CASSDSARVRDTYEQYF. V and J are TRBV25-1 and TRBJ2-7, with TRBD1 as a possible D gene (6 bases). This CDR3 contains 17 residues. CDR1 and CDR2 from the germline V gene are MGHDK and SYGVNS. The V and J ends lost 3 bases and 2 bases respectively, with 20 bases between them.

The J gene is TRBJ1-2, the V gene TRBV28; D is ambiguous. Germline values: CDR1 MDHEN, CDR2 SYDVKM. The V and J ends lost 2 bases and 8 bases respectively, with 12 bases between them. The CDR3 spans 13 residues. CDR3 nucleotides: TGTGCCAGCAGTTTACGGGCCCCCACAGGCTACACCTTC. Its protein is CASSLRAPTGYTF.